These 22 T cell receptor beta chains share one sample of origin, sequenced in a study of T cell repertoires in cytomegalovirus infection. TCRdb re-derived calls from the reads in MiXCR, one entry per CDR3 protein. The sample lists under 300,000 distinct CDR3 sequences; over 15% were seen once. The sample comprised CD8+ T cells from PBMCs. These receptors were collected from a human donor in good health (CMV status not recorded). Some clones in this sample may be carry-over from other donors' samples.

The sample holds many counts of this clonotype. The J gene is TRBJ2-1, the V gene TRBV7-9, with TRBD1 as a possible D gene (6 bases). The CDR3 runs 12 residues. Germline assignment: CDR1 SEHNR and CDR2 FQNEAQ (reference sequence). V was cut by 2 bases and J by 10 bases, with 9 bases left in between. Written as DNA, the CDR3 is TGTGCCAGCAGCTTACCCGGGACAGAGCAGTTCTTC. It encodes CASSLPGTEQFF. Together with reference TRBV7-9 and TRBJ2-1, the CDR3 gives the full variable domain: DTGVSQNPRHKITKRGQNVTFRCDPISEHNRLYWYRQTLGQGPEFLTYFQNEAQLEKSRLLSDRFSAERPKGSFSTLEIQRTEQGDSAMYLCASSLPGTEQFFGPGTRLTVL.

This clonotype was detected a few times. The chain carries TRBV20-1 and TRBJ2-2; perhaps TRBD2 as D (6 bases). Germline CDR1 DFQATT, CDR2 SNEGSKA (reference sequence). The CDR3 has 13 residues. V shed 6 bases and J shed 3 bases, with 11 bases lying between them. CDR3 sequence: CSAVGGYTGELFF. CDR3 DNA: TGCAGTGCAGTGGGGGGATACACCGGGGAGCTGTTTTTT.

The chain carries TRBV7-2 and TRBJ2-7; D is undetermined. The germline V gene has CDR1 SGHTA and CDR2 FQGNSA. The CDR3 loop spans 15 amino acids. V was cut by 2 bases and J by 4 bases, with 15 bases left in between. The CDR3 region has the DNA TGTGCCAGCAGCTTATATGGCTCCCCCGGTTACGAGCAGTACTTC. Protein product: CASSLYGSPGYEQYF.

This clonotype was seen a handful of times. This chain joins TRBV6-2 or TRBV6-3 and TRBJ1-1; D gene unclear. The V gene lost 0 bases and the J gene lost 4 bases, with 12 bases spanning the gap. The CDR3 is 15 amino acids. The germline V gene encodes CDR1 MNHEY and CDR2 SVGEGT. The CDR3 DNA is TGTGCCAGCAGTTACTCGGGCCGGGTTGGCACTGAAGCTTTCTTT. Translated: CASSYSGRVGTEAFF.

This clonotype has at least ten counts. V and J are TRBV4-1 and TRBJ1-1; D gene ambiguous. CDR3 length: 14 residues. Germline CDR1 reads MGHRA; CDR2 reads YSYEKL. Between the trimmed V and J ends, which lost 1 base and 5 bases, there was a span of 11 bases. The CDR3 is CASSQGRYGTEAFF. As DNA, the CDR3 is TGCGCCAGCAGCCAAGGTCGATATGGGACTGAAGCTTTCTTT.

This clonotype showed up many times. The V gene is TRBV7-8, the J gene TRBJ2-7, with D hard to call. From germline, CDR1 is SGHVS and CDR2 FQNEAQ. The CDR3 loop spans 13 amino acids. V lost 4 bases and J 4 bases, leaving 11 bases between the germline ends. The CDR3 reads CASSSDGPYEQYF. CDR3 sequence (DNA): TGTGCCAGCAGCTCCGACGGTCCTTACGAGCAGTACTTC. The entire variable domain, with the rest obtained from reference TRBV7-8 and TRBJ2-7, is as follows: GAGVSQSPRYKVAKRGQDVALRCDPISGHVSLFWYQQALGQGPEFLTYFQNEAQLDKSGLPSDRFFAERPEGSVSTLKIQRTQQEDSAVYLCASSSDGPYEQYFGPGTRLTVT.

For this clonotype: A much larger clone differs from this one at a single base, so this may be a read error. V gene TRBV3-1 combines with J gene TRBJ1-6, with TRBD1 as a possible D gene (6 bases). This CDR3 has 15 amino acids. Trimming pared 5 bases from V and 5 bases from J, leaving 13 bases between. The V gene's germline CDR1 is LGHDT and CDR2 YNNKEL (reference sequence). The CDR3 DNA reads as TGTGCCAGCAGCTGTAGGGACACAGATAATTCACCCCTCCACTTT. Translated: CASSCRDTDNSPLHF.

The rearrangement joins TRBV6-5 to TRBJ2-7, with 7 bases matching TRBD2. With 3 bases clipped from V and 4 bases from J, the junction kept 12 bases outside the gene matches. CDR1 is MNHEY, CDR2 SVGAGI, per germline. CDR3 length equals 16 residues. The CDR3 loop is CASSYGLGGNRYEQYF. CDR3 coding DNA: TGTGCCAGCAGTTATGGGCTGGGGGGGAACCGGTACGAGCAGTACTTC.

This clonotype was detected a few times. The gene calls are TRBV7-9 and TRBJ2-1; TRBD2 matches at 9 bases. This CDR3 contains 18 residues. Unmatched junction bases numbered 11, after V lost 5 bases and J lost 0 bases. The germline CDR1 and CDR2 sequences are SEHNR and FQNEAQ (reference sequence). The CDR3 loop reads CASSTNRPSGDSYNEQFF. The CDR3 DNA sequence: TGTGCCAGCAGCACAAACAGGCCTAGCGGGGACTCCTACAATGAGCAGTTCTTC.

This clonotype was found a few times. The rearrangement joins TRBV7-8 to TRBJ2-1; 7 nucleotides line up with TRBD1. CDR1 and CDR2 from the germline V gene are SGHVS and FQNEAQ. J lost 1 base, V lost 7 bases, and 13 bases had no gene match. The CDR3 extends over 17 amino acids. DNA for the CDR3: TGTGCCAGCAACTCAGGACGGGGACAGCCTTCCTACAATGAGCAGTTCTTC. Translation gives CASNSGRGQPSYNEQFF.

Only a few counts were recorded for this clonotype. The V call is TRBV7-3, the J call TRBJ2-1; 11 positions match TRBD2. V shed 6 bases, J shed 6 bases, and the junction held 7 bases outside the gene matches. The CDR3 is 15 amino acids. Germline lookup yields CDR1 SGHTA and CDR2 FQGTGA. Here the CDR3 DNA reads TGTGCCAGCAGTTTAGCGGGGGGGCCGGTCAATGAGCAGTTCTTC. It translates to CASSLAGGPVNEQFF.

This clonotype was found a few times. This chain joins TRBV29-1 and TRBJ2-1; 7 nucleotides line up with TRBD2. J was trimmed by 0 bases and V by 2 bases; bases with no gene match: 25. Germline V gene data show CDR1 as SQVTM and CDR2 as ANQGSEA. The length of the CDR3 is 22 residues. Written as DNA, the CDR3 is TGCAGCGTTGAAACCTTCTTGAGCGGGACTGGGAAACGACGGAGCTCCTACAATGAGCAGTTCTTC. Residues: CSVETFLSGTGKRRSSYNEQFF.

This clonotype was seen at least ten times. The chain is built from TRBV12-3 or TRBV12-4 and TRBJ2-3; D is unresolved. V gave up 0 bases and J gave up 0 bases, with 10 bases separating them. This CDR3 is 16 amino acids long. This chain's CDR3 is CASSLANSASTDTQYF. The CDR3 DNA is TGTGCCAGCAGTTTAGCGAATTCGGCTAGCACAGATACGCAGTATTTT.

This clonotype was detected a few times. The genes are TRBV15 and TRBJ2-1, with 9 nucleotides matching TRBD2. The CDR3 runs 16 residues. V lost 0 bases and J lost 11; bases outside the gene matches: 11. The germline V gene has CDR1 LNHNV and CDR2 YYDKDF (reference sequence). CDR3 in DNA: TGTGCCACCAGCAGAGAGCCAGGACTAGCGCTCTGGAAGCAGTTCTTC. Translating gives CATSREPGLALWKQFF.

This clonotype was observed at least ten times. The chain carries TRBV7-2 and TRBJ2-1; TRBD2 aligns across 12 bases. This CDR3 is 18 amino acids long. In germline, CDR1 is SGHTA, CDR2 FQGNSA. Trimming removed 2 bases from V and 0 bases from J; junction bases left unmatched: 5. The CDR3 region is CASSLPLAGGRSYNEQFF. The CDR3 nucleotides are TGTGCCAGCAGCTTACCACTAGCGGGGGGCCGCTCCTACAATGAGCAGTTCTTC.

This rearrangement joins TRBV2 to TRBJ2-6; TRBD1 matches 7 bases. The V segment lost 7 bases and the J segment 0 bases; nucleotides outside the gene matches: 15. The CDR3 totals 19 residues. The V gene's germline CDR1 is SNHLY and CDR2 FYNNEI. This CDR3 is CASTLDRPLIFSGANVLTF. In nucleotides, the CDR3 is TGTGCCAGCACCCTGGACAGGCCCCTAATATTCTCTGGGGCCAACGTCCTGACTTTC.

This clonotype appeared many times. The chain has TRBV6-1 and TRBJ2-3, with 7 bases aligning to TRBD2. The CDR3 is made up of 12 amino acids. Germline assignment: CDR1 MNHNS and CDR2 SASEGT. CDR3 region: CAAGAGPDTQYF. The CDR3 bases are TGTGCGGCGGGAGCGGGGCCGGATACGCAGTATTTT.

The chain couples TRBV28 to TRBJ1-2; D gene unclear. The germline V gene encodes CDR1 MDHEN and CDR2 SYDVKM. V was pared by 1 base and J by 0 bases, with 12 bases between. The CDR3 sequence is 16 residues long. CDR3 DNA: TGTGCCAGCAGTTTATCCCCGTTCCAGACTAACTATGGCTACACCTTC. This gives the protein CASSLSPFQTNYGYTF.

The chain joins TRBV14 to TRBJ1-1; D is ambiguous. Trimming left V 4 bases short and J 2 bases short, with 8 bases between. The CDR3 is made up of 13 amino acids. Germline V lookup: CDR1 SGHDN, CDR2 FVKESK. Here the CDR3 DNA reads TGTGCCAGCAGCCGGATTGCTAACACTGAAGCTTTCTTT. Protein: CASSRIANTEAFF.

This clonotype was detected many times. V and J are TRBV7-2 and TRBJ1-2; 8 nucleotides line up with TRBD1. From germline, CDR1 is SGHTA and CDR2 FQGNSA. V lost 2 bases to trimming and J lost 3 bases; unmatched junction nucleotides: 8. This CDR3 has 16 amino acids. The DNA for the CDR3 is TGTGCCAGCAGCTTAACGGACAGGGCAGTAGACTATGGCTACACCTTC. This sequence encodes CASSLTDRAVDYGYTF.

The chain links TRBV12-3 or TRBV12-4 to TRBJ2-7; either TRBD1 or TRBD2 may fit D (5 bases each). V lost 5 bases and J 5 bases, leaving 13 bases between the germline ends. The CDR3 is made up of 13 amino acids. Here the CDR3 DNA reads TGTGCCAGCAGTGACCGGGACCCCCACGAGCAGTACTTC. It translates to CASSDRDPHEQYF.

The chain carries TRBV29-1 and TRBJ1-2, with a possible D match to TRBD1 (5 bases). The CDR3 extends over 16 amino acids. From germline, CDR1 is SQVTM and CDR2 ANQGSEA. The V end lost 3 bases, the J end lost 7 bases, and 24 bases lay between the germline ends. This CDR3 is CSVDVRGSETPSGYTF. The CDR3 nucleotides are TGCAGCGTTGACGTACGGGGGAGTGAAACGCCGTCTGGCTACACCTTC.